This entry describes one TCR beta chain. Its antigen is currently unknown. The V gene's germline CDR1 is SGHTA and CDR2 FQGNSA. The V gene lost 1 base and the J gene lost 4 bases, with 13 bases spanning the gap. CDR3 length equals 15 residues. These data come from a study of OX40 agonist ivuxolimab in advanced cancers. Study at large: Ivuxolimab, an agonist antibody against OX40 (CD134), was given to patients. Administration of intravenous ivuxolimab to patients occurred every 2 weeks at 0.01 to 10 mg/kg. Hepatocellular carcinoma, melanoma, renal cell or head and neck cancer occurred in dose-escalation patients.

The assay was immunoSEQ multiplex PCR, and TCRdb's table has in-frame clones only and misses some. The profile shows tens of thousands of clones, 84% of them singletons. Findings of the study overall: The specificity for antigen of the expanded peripheral T cells was not determined.

The sequence came from an adult with an advanced solid tumor such as melanoma, head and neck, liver or kidney cancer. This chain connects TRBV7-2 to TRBJ2-5, with a tentative D call TRBD2 (6 bases). Sequenced material: CD4+ or CD8+ T cells sorted from blood, taken in a trial of the OX40 agonist ivuxolimab. The CDR3 spells CASSLEGSGSETQYF. CDR3 sequence (DNA): TGTGCCAGCAGCTTAGAGGGTAGCGGATCAGAGACCCAGTACTTC.